This T cell receptor beta chain was observed in a study of T cell changes during pregnancy in multiple sclerosis. V was pared by 2 bases and J by 6 bases, with 6 bases of the junction left unmatched. Germline CDR1 is SGHTA and CDR2 is FQGNSA. CDR3 length equals 15 residues. Clones were sequenced by immunoSEQ multiplex PCR, and TCRdb holds only the in-frame ones, with some missing. The sample lists 50,000 to 65,000 clones, about 96% seen once, with approximately 2.3% in the top ten. This receptor was taken from a female donor with multiple sclerosis, enrolled in a pregnancy study. The chain has TRBV7-2 and TRBJ2-2, with TRBD2 matching 7 bases. Material: CD8+ T cells from peripheral blood mononuclear cells, obtained after pregnancy. In DNA, the CDR3 is TGTGCCAGCAGCTTAATGTTTGGGGGGGCCGGGGAGCTGTTTTTT. Translated, it gives CASSLMFGGAGELFF.